What follows are 9 T cell receptor beta chains derived from one specimen sequenced in a study of response to subunit inactivated influenza vaccine. TCRdb reprocessed the RT-PCR reads with MiXCR, giving one entry per CDR3 protein. The table has 400,000 to 650,000 distinct CDR3 sequences, roughly 7.6% seen once. The sequencing here drew on PBMCs from blood, taken 23 to 25 months after vaccination. Receptor source: a man between 50 and 70 years old who received an inactivated influenza vaccine.

In its sample, this clonotype was seen a few times. This rearrangement joins TRBV7-4 to TRBJ1-5; the D is unclear. Trimming shortened V by 1 base and J by 3 bases, and 10 bases separated the two germline ends. Germline-derived CDR1 and CDR2 are SGHVT and SQSDAQ. This CDR3 has 15 residues. This CDR3 reads CASSLVMAVNQPQHF. CDR3 nucleotide sequence: TGTGCCAGCAGCTTAGTCATGGCAGTCAATCAGCCCCAGCATTTT.

This clonotype was picked up a small number of times. V usage is TRBV7-3 and J usage is TRBJ2-2, with TRBD1 identical over 7 bases. The V gene's germline CDR1 is SGHTA and CDR2 FQGTGA. J lost 0 bases, V lost 4 bases, and 5 bases had no gene match. The CDR3 is made up of 16 amino acids. The CDR3 loop reads CASSSTGATNTGELFF. In nucleotides, the CDR3 is TGTGCCAGCAGCTCAACAGGGGCGACGAACACCGGGGAGCTGTTTTTT.

This clonotype was observed a handful of times. This chain links TRBV11-1 with TRBJ2-3; 11 positions agree with TRBD2. Germline V lookup: CDR1 SGHAT, CDR2 FQDESV (reference sequence). Trimming removed 4 bases from V and 4 bases from J; junction bases left unmatched: 16. This CDR3 is built from 19 residues. CDR3 sequence (DNA): TGTGCCAGCAGCTCCCCTGCAGGGACGGGACTAGCGGCCCCAGATACGCAGTATTTT. Its protein product is CASSSPAGTGLAAPDTQYF. Full variable domain (outside the CDR3, taken from reference TRBV11-1 and TRBJ2-3): EAEVAQSPRYKITEKSQAVAFWCDPISGHATLYWYRQILGQGPELLVQFQDESVVDDSQLPKDRFSAERLKGVDSTLKIQPAELGDSAMYLCASSSPAGTGLAAPDTQYFGPGTRLTVL.

This clonotype showed up just a few times. This rearrangement joins TRBV19 to TRBJ1-1; 9 nucleotides line up with TRBD1. The CDR3 extends over 16 amino acids. V dropped 3 bases and J dropped 3; count of bases not matched to a gene: 8. Germline V gene lookup returns CDR1 LNHDA and CDR2 SQIVND (reference sequence). In DNA, the CDR3 is TGTGCCAGTAGTATTACGGACAGGGGACGGGACACTGAAGCTTTCTTT. This gives the protein CASSITDRGRDTEAFF.

V is TRBV29-1 and J is TRBJ2-7; 8 positions agree with TRBD1. The germline gives CDR1 SQVTM, CDR2 ANQGSEA. The CDR3 has 14 amino acids. Germline trimming cut 6 bases from V and 4 bases from J; bases unmatched to any gene: 11. Here the CDR3 reads CSVLPSRGQYEQYF. The CDR3 bases are TGCAGCGTCCTACCCAGCAGGGGGCAATACGAGCAGTACTTC.

Turning to this clonotype: A junction boundary mismatches the germline segment, possibly from a read error. The V call is TRBV2, the J call TRBJ1-5; D unclear. CDR3 length equals 14 residues. Germline loops: CDR1 SNHLY, CDR2 FYNNEI. The CDR3 loop reads CASTEVADNQPQHF. CDR3 sequence (DNA): TGTGCCAGCACTGAAGTGGCAGACAATCAGCCCCAGCATTTT.

There are a few counts of this clonotype. This sequence joins TRBV30 and TRBJ2-5; D is possibly TRBD1 (6 bases). Per the germline V gene, CDR1 is GTSNPN and CDR2 is SVGIG (reference sequence). V was clipped by 7 bases and J by 5 bases, with 14 bases between them. This CDR3 comprises 12 residues. CDR3 sequence: CAFSRGGETQYF. CDR3 coding DNA: TGTGCCTTCTCCAGGGGTGGGGAGACCCAGTACTTC.

This clonotype was seen a few times. In nucleotides, the CDR3 is TGCAGTGGGACTAGCTTGACCGGGGAGCTGTTTTTT. Translating gives CSGTSLTGELFF. V is TRBV20-1 and J is TRBJ2-2, with TRBD2 matching 8 bases. The V segment lost 7 bases and the J segment 5 bases; nucleotides outside the gene matches: 3. The CDR3 is 12 residues long. Germline V gene data show CDR1 as DFQATT and CDR2 as SNEGSKA (reference sequence).

There are many counts of this clonotype. This sequence joins TRBV28 and TRBJ2-1; 7 bases agree with TRBD2. After removal of 4 bases from V and 9 bases from J, the junction contained 18 bases not matched to a gene. The CDR3 totals 17 residues. The germline CDR1 and CDR2 sequences are MDHEN and SYDVKM. CDR3 coding DNA: TGTGCCAGCAGTTCCCTTTTAAGCGGGGCGTCTGGAAGTGAGCAGTTCTTC. Residues: CASSSLLSGASGSEQFF.